Described below is a single T cell receptor beta chain sequence and its context. This specimen belongs to a study of CD8 T cells in Susac syndrome. The V gene end was trimmed by 1 base and the J gene end by 4 bases; junction bases not matched to a gene: 7. The germline V gene has CDR1 KGHDR and CDR2 SFDVKD. The CDR3 length is 17 residues. An amount of RNA that ranged from roughly 0.45 to 1 ug was reverse transcribed with random hexamers. MiXCR was run by TCRdb on the immunoSEQ multiplex PCR reads, yielding one entry per CDR3 protein. Seen here are 190,000 or so distinct CDR3 sequences, more than 85% observed once, and the top ten hold approximately 0.075%. While CD8+ and CD4+ T cells were isolated negatively, TEMRA cells were enriched by FACS.

The chain joins TRBV24-1 to TRBJ2-3; 10 nucleotides line up with TRBD2. This sequence was found in a human donor with multiple sclerosis. The sample taken for sequencing was CD4+ T cells from PBMCs. CDR3 nucleotides: TGTGCCACCAGTGATTTTACTAGCGGGGAAGGCGCAGATACGCAGTATTTT. It specifies CATSDFTSGEGADTQYF.